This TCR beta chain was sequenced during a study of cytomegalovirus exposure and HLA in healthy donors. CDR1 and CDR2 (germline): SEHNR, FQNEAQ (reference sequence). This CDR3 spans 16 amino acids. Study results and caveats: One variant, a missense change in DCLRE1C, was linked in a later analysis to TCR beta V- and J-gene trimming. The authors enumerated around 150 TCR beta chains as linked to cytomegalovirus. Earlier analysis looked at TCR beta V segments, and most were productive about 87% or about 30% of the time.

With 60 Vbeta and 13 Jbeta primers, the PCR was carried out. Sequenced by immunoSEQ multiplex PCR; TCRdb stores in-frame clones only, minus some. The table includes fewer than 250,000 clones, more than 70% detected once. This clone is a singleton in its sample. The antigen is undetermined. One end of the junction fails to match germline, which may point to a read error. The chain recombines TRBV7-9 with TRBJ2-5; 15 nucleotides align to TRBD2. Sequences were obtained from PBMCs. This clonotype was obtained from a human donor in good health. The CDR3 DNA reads TGTTCCAGTAGTCATCGGACTAGCGGGAGGGCGGAGACCCAGTACTTC. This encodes CSSSHRTSGRAETQYF.